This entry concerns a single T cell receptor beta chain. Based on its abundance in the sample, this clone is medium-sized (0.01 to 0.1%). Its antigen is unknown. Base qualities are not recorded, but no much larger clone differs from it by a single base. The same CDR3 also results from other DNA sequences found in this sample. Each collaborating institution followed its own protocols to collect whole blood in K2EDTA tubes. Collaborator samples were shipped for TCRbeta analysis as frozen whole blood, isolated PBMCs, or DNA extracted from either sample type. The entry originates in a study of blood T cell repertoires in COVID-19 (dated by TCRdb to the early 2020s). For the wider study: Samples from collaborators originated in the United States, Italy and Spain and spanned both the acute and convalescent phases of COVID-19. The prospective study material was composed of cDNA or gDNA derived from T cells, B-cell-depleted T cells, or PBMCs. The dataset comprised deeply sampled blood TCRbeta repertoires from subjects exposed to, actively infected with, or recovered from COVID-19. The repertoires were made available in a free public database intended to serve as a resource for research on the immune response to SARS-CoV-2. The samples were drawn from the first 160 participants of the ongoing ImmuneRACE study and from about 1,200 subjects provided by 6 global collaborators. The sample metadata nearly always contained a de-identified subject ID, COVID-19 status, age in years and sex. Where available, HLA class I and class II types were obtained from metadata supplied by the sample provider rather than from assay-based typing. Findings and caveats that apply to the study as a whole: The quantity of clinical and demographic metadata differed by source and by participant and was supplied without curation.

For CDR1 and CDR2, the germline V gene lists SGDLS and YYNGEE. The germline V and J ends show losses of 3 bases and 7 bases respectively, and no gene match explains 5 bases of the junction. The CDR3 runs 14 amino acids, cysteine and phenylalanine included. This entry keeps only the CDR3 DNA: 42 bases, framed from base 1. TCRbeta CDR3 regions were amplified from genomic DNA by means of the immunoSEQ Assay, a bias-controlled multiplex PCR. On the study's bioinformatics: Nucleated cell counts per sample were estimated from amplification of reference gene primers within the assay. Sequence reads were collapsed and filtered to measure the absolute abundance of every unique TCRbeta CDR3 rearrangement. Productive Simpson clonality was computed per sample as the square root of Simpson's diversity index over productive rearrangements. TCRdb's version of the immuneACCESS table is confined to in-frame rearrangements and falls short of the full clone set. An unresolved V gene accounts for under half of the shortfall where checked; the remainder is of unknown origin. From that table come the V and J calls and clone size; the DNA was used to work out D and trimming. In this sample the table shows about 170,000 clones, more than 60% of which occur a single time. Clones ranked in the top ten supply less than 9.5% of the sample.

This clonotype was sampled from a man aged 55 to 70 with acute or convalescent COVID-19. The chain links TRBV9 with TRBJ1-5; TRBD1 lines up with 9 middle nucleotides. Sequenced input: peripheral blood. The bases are TGTGCCAGCAGCGACCGGGACAGGGACCAGCCCCAGCATTTT. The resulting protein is CASSDRDRDQPQHF. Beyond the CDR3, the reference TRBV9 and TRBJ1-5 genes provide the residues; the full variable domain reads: DSGVTQTPKHLITATGQRVTLRCSPRSGDLSVYWYQQSLDQGLQFLIQYYNGEERAKGNILERFSAQQFPDLHSELNLSSLELGDSALYFCASSDRDRDQPQHFGDGTRLSIL.